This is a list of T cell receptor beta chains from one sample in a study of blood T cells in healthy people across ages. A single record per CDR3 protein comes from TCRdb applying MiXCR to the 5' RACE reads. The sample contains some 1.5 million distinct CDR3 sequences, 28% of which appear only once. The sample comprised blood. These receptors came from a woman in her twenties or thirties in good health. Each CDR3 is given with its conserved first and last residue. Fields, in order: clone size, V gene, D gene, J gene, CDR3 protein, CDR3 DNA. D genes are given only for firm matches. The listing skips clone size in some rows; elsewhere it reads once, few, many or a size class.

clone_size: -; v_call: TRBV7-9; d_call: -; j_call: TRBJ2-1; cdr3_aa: CASSLDSQGAYNEQFF; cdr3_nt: TGTGCCAGCAGCTTAGATTCGCAGGGTGCCTACAATGAGCAGTTCTTC
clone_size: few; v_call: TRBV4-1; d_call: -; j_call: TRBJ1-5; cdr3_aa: CASSPALGYNQPQHF; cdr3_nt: TGCGCCAGCAGCCCAGCCCTCGGCTACAATCAGCCCCAGCATTTT
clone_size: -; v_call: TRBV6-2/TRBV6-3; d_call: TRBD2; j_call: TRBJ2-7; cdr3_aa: CASSYSPTSVYEQYF; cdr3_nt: TGTGCCAGCAGTTACAGCCCGACTAGCGTCTACGAGCAGTACTTC
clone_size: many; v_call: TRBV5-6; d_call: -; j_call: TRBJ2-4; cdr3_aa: CASSSLGIQYF; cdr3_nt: TGTGCCAGCAGCTCCTTAGGCATTCAGTACTTC
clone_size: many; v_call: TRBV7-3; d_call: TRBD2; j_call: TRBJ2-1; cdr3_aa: CASSSGLAGEQFF; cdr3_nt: TGTGCCAGCAGCTCCGGACTAGCCGGTGAGCAGTTCTTC
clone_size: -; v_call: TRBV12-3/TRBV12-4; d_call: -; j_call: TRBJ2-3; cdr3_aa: CASSPRDPGPTDTQYF; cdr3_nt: TGTGCCAGCAGTCCCCGGGACCCAGGCCCCACAGATACGCAGTATTTT
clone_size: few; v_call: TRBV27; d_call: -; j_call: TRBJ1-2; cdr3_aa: CASSSPLTGNYGYTF; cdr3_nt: TGTGCCAGCAGTTCGCCACTTACAGGGAACTATGGCTACACCTTC
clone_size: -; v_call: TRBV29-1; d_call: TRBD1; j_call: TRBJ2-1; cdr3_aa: CSVSTGLLGNEQFF; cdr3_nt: TGCAGCGTATCGACAGGGCTTCTGGGGAATGAGCAGTTCTTC
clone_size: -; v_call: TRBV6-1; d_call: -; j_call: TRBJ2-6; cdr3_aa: CASSKRQGGLGANVLTF; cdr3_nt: TGTGCCAGCAGTAAGAGGCAGGGGGGCCTCGGGGCCAACGTCCTGACTTTC
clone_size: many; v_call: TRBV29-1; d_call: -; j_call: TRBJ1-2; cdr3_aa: CSVRGAWYGYTF; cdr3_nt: TGCAGCGTGAGGGGCGCCTGGTATGGCTACACCTTC
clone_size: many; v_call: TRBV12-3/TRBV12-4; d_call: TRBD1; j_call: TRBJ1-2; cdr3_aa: CASSFTGGVYGYTF; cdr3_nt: TGTGCCAGCAGTTTTACAGGGGGCGTCTATGGCTACACCTTC
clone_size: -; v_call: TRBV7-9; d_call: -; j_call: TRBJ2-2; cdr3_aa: CASSPRGGGELFF; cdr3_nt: TGTGCCAGCAGCCCCCGCGGTGGCGGGGAGCTGTTTTTT
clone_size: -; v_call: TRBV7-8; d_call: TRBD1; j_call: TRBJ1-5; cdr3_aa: CTSSLTTGGNQPQHF; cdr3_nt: TGTACCAGCAGCTTAACAACAGGGGGGAATCAGCCCCAGCATTTT
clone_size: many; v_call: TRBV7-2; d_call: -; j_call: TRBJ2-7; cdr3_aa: CASSLESIAYSSYEQYF; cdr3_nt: TGTGCCAGCAGCTTGGAATCGATAGCGTATAGCTCCTACGAGCAGTACTTC
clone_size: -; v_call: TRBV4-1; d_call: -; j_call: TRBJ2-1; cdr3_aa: CASSQASPPDEQFF; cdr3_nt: TGCGCCAGCAGCCAAGCCAGCCCGCCGGATGAGCAGTTCTTC
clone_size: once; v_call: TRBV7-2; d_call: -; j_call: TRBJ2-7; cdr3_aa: CASSPRTWGHEQYF; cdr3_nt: TGTGCCAGCAGCCCCAGGACGTGGGGCCACGAGCAGTACTTC
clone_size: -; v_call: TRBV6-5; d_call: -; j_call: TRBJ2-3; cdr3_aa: CASSYTVQGRDTQYF; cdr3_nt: TGTGCCAGCAGTTATACCGTACAGGGCAGGGATACGCAGTATTTT
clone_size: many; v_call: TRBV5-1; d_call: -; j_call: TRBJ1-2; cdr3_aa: CASSLEQVGGYTF; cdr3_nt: TGCGCCAGCAGCTTGGAACAGGTCGGGGGCTACACCTTC
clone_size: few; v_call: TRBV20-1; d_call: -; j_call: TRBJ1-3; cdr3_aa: CSAGGRGNTIYF; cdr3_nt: TGCAGTGCTGGTGGGAGAGGAAACACCATATATTTT
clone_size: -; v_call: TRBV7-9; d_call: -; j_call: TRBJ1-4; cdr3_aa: CASSLGGGAYEKLFF; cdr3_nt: TGTGCCAGCAGCTTAGGAGGGGGTGCTTATGAAAAACTGTTTTTT
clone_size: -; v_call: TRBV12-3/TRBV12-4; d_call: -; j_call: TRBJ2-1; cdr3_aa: CASSLVGEDTQFF; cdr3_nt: TGTGCCAGCAGTTTAGTTGGAGAAGACACCCAGTTCTTC
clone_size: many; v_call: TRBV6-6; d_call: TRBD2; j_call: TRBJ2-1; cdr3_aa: CASRPLTSGRDNEQFF; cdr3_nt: TGTGCCAGCAGACCCCTCACTAGCGGGAGAGACAATGAGCAGTTCTTC
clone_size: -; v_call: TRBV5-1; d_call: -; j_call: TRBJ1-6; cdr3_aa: CASRSWTAQNSPLHF; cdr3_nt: TGCGCCAGCAGATCTTGGACAGCCCAAAATTCACCCCTCCACTTT
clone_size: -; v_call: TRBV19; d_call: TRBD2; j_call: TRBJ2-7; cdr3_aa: CASNLAGTYEQYF; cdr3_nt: TGTGCCAGTAATCTAGCGGGGACCTACGAGCAGTACTTC
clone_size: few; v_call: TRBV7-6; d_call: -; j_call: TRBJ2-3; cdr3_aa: CASSPWTASTDTQYF; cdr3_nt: TGTGCCAGCAGCCCCTGGACAGCTAGCACAGATACGCAGTATTTT
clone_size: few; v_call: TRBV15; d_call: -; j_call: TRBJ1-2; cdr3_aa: CATSRPSLRNQHGYTF; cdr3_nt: TGTGCCACCAGCAGACCCTCCTTACGAAACCAACATGGCTACACCTTC
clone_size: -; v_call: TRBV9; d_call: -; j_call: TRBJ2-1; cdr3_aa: CASSPASLNEQFF; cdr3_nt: TGTGCCAGCAGCCCCGCTAGCTTAAATGAGCAGTTCTTC
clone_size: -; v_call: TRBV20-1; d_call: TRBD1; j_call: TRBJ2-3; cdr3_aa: CSARQGARTDTQYF; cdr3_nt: TGCAGTGCTAGACAGGGGGCCCGCACAGATACGCAGTATTTT
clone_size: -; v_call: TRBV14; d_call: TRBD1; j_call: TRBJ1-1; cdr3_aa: CVSSASGTGLAFF; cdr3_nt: TGTGTCAGCAGCGCGTCCGGGACAGGCCTTGCTTTCTTT
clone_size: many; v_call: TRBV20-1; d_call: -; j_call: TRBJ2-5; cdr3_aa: CSAKAPYFQGETQYF; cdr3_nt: TGCAGTGCTAAGGCCCCATACTTTCAAGGGGAGACCCAGTACTTC
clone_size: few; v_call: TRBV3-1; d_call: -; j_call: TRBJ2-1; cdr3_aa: CASSQELPSYNEQFF; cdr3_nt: TGTGCCAGCAGCCAAGAACTCCCCTCCTACAATGAGCAGTTCTTC
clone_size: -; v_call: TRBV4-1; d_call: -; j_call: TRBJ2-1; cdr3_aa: CASSSFRDKNNEQFF; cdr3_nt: TGCGCCAGCAGCTCCTTCCGGGACAAAAACAATGAGCAGTTCTTC
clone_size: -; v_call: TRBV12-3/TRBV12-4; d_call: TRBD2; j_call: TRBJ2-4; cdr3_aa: CASSFTGGGTYNEQYF; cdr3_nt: TGTGCCAGCAGTTTCACCGGCGGGGGGACGTACAATGAGCAGTACTTC
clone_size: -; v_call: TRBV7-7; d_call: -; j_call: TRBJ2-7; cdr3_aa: CASSLGPGRDEQYF; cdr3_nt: TGTGCCAGCAGCTTAGGGCCCGGTCGAGACGAGCAGTACTTC
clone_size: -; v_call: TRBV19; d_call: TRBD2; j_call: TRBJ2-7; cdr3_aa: CASSPVSGTGEQYF; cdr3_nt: TGTGCCAGTAGTCCAGTTAGCGGGACCGGCGAGCAGTACTTC
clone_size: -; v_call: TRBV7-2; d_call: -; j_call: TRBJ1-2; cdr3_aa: CASSYGPGGAYGYTF; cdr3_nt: TGTGCCAGCAGCTACGGACCGGGGGGGGCCTATGGCTACACCTTC
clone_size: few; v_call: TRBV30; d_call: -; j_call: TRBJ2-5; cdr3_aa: CAWSVGRGSAETQYF; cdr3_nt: TGTGCCTGGAGTGTCGGCAGGGGTTCGGCGGAGACCCAGTACTTC
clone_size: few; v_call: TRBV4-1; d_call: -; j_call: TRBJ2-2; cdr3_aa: CASKGYADTGELFF; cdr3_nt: TGCGCCAGCAAAGGATACGCGGACACCGGGGAGCTGTTTTTT
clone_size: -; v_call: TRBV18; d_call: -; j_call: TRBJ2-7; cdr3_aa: CASSPIRANDEQYF; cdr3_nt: TGTGCCAGCTCACCAATCAGGGCTAATGACGAGCAGTACTTC
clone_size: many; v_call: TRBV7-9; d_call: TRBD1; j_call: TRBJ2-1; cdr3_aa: CASSRDRGRQFF; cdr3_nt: TGTGCCAGCAGCCGAGACAGGGGGAGGCAGTTCTTC
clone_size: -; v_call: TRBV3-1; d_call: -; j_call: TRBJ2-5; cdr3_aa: CTSSPFGKETQYF; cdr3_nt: TGTACCAGCAGCCCCTTTGGGAAGGAGACCCAGTACTTC
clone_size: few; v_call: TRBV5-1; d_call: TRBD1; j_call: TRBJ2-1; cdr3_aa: CASSLVVRGNNEQFF; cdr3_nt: TGCGCCAGCAGCTTGGTCGTCAGGGGGAACAATGAGCAGTTCTTC
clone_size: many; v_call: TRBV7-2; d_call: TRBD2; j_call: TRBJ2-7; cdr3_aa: CASSASGRGVEQYF; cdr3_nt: TGTGCCAGCAGCGCTAGCGGGAGGGGCGTCGAGCAGTACTTC
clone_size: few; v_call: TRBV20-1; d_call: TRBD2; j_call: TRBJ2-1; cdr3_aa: CSARGELAGEQFF; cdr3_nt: TGCAGTGCTAGAGGGGAATTAGCGGGAGAGCAGTTCTTC
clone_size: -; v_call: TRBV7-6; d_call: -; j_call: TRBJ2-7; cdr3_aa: CASSLIGGSSSYEQYF; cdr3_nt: TGTGCCAGCAGCTTAATCGGCGGTAGTAGCTCCTACGAGCAGTACTTC
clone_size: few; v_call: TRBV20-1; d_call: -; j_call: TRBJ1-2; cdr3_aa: CSAGAYRPNGYTF; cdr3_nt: TGCAGTGCTGGGGCATACAGACCGAATGGCTACACCTTC
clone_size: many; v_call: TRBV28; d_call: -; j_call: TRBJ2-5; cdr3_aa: CASSLIRRGPETQYF; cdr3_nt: TGTGCCAGCAGTTTAATTAGGAGGGGGCCAGAGACCCAGTACTTC
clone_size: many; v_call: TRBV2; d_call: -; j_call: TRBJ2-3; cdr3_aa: CASSAGVRSPNADTQYF; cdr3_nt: TGTGCCAGCAGTGCGGGGGTTAGGTCCCCCAACGCAGATACGCAGTATTTT
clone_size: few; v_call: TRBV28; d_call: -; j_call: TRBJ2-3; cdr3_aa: CASSPRQGGQSTQYF; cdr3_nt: TGTGCCAGCAGTCCCCGACAGGGAGGGCAGAGTACGCAGTATTTT
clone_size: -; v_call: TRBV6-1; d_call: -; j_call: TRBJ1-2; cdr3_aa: CASSGDSYTF; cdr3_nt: TGTGCCAGCAGTGGTGACAGCTACACCTTC